What follows are 19 T cell receptor beta chains derived from one specimen sequenced in a study of T cells in localized non-small cell lung cancer. Profiled with immunoSEQ multiplex PCR; TCRdb holds only in-frame clones, not every one. The table shows 25,000 to 35,000 clones, with roughly 87% occurring only once. Specimen: peripheral blood, collected before any cancer treatment. Source of these receptors: a woman aged 35 to 70 with stage I lung adenocarcinoma.

The V call is TRBV5-4, the J call TRBJ1-2; D unresolved. V was trimmed by 0 bases and J by 0 bases, leaving 12 bases between them. Germline CDR1 SGHNT, CDR2 YYREEE (reference sequence). This CDR3 region has 16 residues. In DNA form, the CDR3 reads TGTGCCAGCAGCTTGGCCGGTGGCCAGGCTAACTATGGCTACACCTTC. It yields the protein CASSLAGGQANYGYTF.

The chain is built from TRBV6-5 and TRBJ2-1; no clear D gene. The germline V and J ends were trimmed by 8 bases and 2 bases, with 7 bases remaining between them. Germline lookup yields CDR1 MNHEY and CDR2 SVGAGI. The CDR3 runs to 12 residues. The CDR3 nucleotides read TGTGCCAGCGGCACCGCCTACAATGAGCAGTTCTTC. It yields the protein CASGTAYNEQFF.

This chain links TRBV29-1 with TRBJ2-1, with 10 bases that match TRBD1. J gave up 6 bases and V 7 bases, and 6 bases lay outside the gene matches. Germline assignment: CDR1 SQVTM and CDR2 ANQGSEA. The CDR3 runs to 13 residues. The CDR3 coding sequence is TGCAGCGGGGGACAGGGGACGGTCAATGAGCAGTTCTTC. This sequence encodes CSGGQGTVNEQFF.

The chain uses TRBV7-9 and TRBJ2-3; 8 positions match TRBD2. Trimming took 7 bases from V and 6 from J; bases not matched to a gene: 9. Germline values: CDR1 SEHNR, CDR2 FQNEAQ (reference sequence). CDR3 length: 14 amino acids. CDR3 nucleotide sequence: TGTGCCAGCAACCGGGGGGGGCCTCGGGATACGCAGTATTTT. Encoded protein: CASNRGGPRDTQYF.

The chain is built from TRBV5-1 and TRBJ1-2; 7 bases align to TRBD1. V dropped 3 bases and J dropped 0; count of bases not matched to a gene: 8. The V gene's germline CDR1 is SGHRS and CDR2 YFSETQ. The CDR3 has 16 residues. CDR3 sequence reads: CASSSNTGTANYGYTF. CDR3 DNA: TGCGCCAGCAGCTCGAACACCGGGACAGCTAACTATGGCTACACCTTC.

The chain is built from TRBV4-3 and TRBJ2-2; 10 bases match TRBD1. In germline, CDR1 is LGHNA, CDR2 YSLEER. This CDR3 spans 16 amino acids. V shed 1 base and J 6 bases; nucleotides not matched to a gene: 5. As DNA, the CDR3 is TGCGCCAGCAGCCAAGTGGGGACAGGGGTGGCCGGGGAGCTGTTTTTT. It translates to CASSQVGTGVAGELFF.

The chain combines TRBV7-9 with TRBJ2-1, with 8 bases lining up with TRBD1. After removal of 3 bases from V and 0 bases from J, the junction contained 1 base not matched to a gene. From germline, CDR1 is SEHNR and CDR2 FQNEAQ (reference sequence). The length of the CDR3 is 15 residues. CDR3 nucleotide sequence: TGTGCCAGCAGCTTTACAGGGGGCTCCTACAATGAGCAGTTCTTC. This encodes CASSFTGGSYNEQFF.

V gene TRBV13 combines with J gene TRBJ2-7; 8 bases align to TRBD2. CDR1 PRHDT and CDR2 FYEKMQ come from the germline V gene (reference sequence). This CDR3 has 15 residues. The J segment lost 7 bases and the V segment lost 1 base, leaving 9 bases of the junction unmatched. The CDR3 loop reads CASSLVTAGVGEQYF. The DNA for the CDR3 is TGTGCCAGCAGCTTAGTGACAGCGGGGGTCGGAGAGCAGTACTTC.

The rearrangement uses TRBV27 and TRBJ1-1; no clear D gene. V was trimmed by 1 base and J by 4 bases, leaving 25 bases between them. The CDR3 has 19 residues. CDR1 and CDR2 from the germline V gene are MNHEY and SMNVEV (reference sequence). DNA for the CDR3: TGTGCCAGCAGTTTATGGAGTTTTCCTGGAGAGGATTTGTCCACTGAAGCTTTCTTT. It is translated as CASSLWSFPGEDLSTEAFF.

The V and J genes are TRBV19 and TRBJ2-1, with 8 positions matching TRBD2. Trimming at V came to 5 bases and at J to 9 bases, leaving 9 bases not matched to a gene. This CDR3 spans 14 amino acids. Germline loops: CDR1 LNHDA, CDR2 SQIVND (reference sequence). CDR3 loop: CASSESGGRGEQFF. The CDR3 nucleotides are TGTGCCAGTAGTGAGTCGGGAGGGCGTGGTGAGCAGTTCTTC.

The genes are TRBV5-1 and TRBJ1-2, with D possibly TRBD1 on 5 matching bases. Germline CDR1 and CDR2: SGHRS and YFSETQ. The CDR3 is 17 amino acids. Trimming removed 0 bases from V and 4 bases from J, with 19 bases in between. DNA for the CDR3: TGCGCCAGCAGCTTGGGAGGGACCTCCTCCCAGGCCTATGGCTACACCTTC. This encodes CASSLGGTSSQAYGYTF.

The rearrangement joins TRBV6-1 to TRBJ1-3, with TRBD1 as a possible D gene (5 bases). The CDR3 covers 18 residues. V was trimmed by 0 bases and J by 2 bases, leaving 17 bases between them. Germline assignment: CDR1 MNHNS and CDR2 SASEGT. This CDR3 reads CASSEALPGSLAGNTIYF. The CDR3 DNA sequence: TGTGCCAGCAGTGAAGCGCTTCCAGGGAGCCTCGCTGGAAACACCATATATTTT.

The rearrangement links TRBV19 to TRBJ2-2; 13 nucleotides line up with TRBD2. Germline CDR1 LNHDA, CDR2 SQIVND (reference sequence). Germline trimming cut 5 bases from V and 4 bases from J; bases unmatched to any gene: 4. The CDR3 is 16 residues long. CDR3 nucleotides: TGTGCCAGTAGTGGTCGGACTAGCGGGGGCACCGGGGAGCTGTTTTTT. Translation gives CASSGRTSGGTGELFF. The full variable domain, with the rest looked up from reference TRBV19 and TRBJ2-2, is DGGITQSPKYLFRKEGQNVTLSCEQNLNHDAMYWYRQDPGQGLRLIYYSQIVNDFQKGDIAEGYSVSREKKESFPLTVTSAQKNPTAFYLCASSGRTSGGTGELFFGEGSRLTVL.

This chain's CDR3 is CASSQFDVWKFNSPLHF. The CDR3 DNA is TGTGCCAGCAGCCAATTTGATGTTTGGAAGTTTAATTCACCCCTCCACTTT. The J gene is TRBJ1-6, the V gene TRBV14; no definite D call. Germline values: CDR1 SGHDN, CDR2 FVKESK. Trimming left V 2 bases short and J 6 bases short, with 17 bases between. The CDR3 contains 17 residues.

This clone was picked up one time. V is TRBV6-4 and J is TRBJ1-4, with D perhaps matching TRBD1 (5 bases). V was trimmed by 0 bases and J by 7 bases, leaving 12 bases between them. This CDR3 region has 15 residues. Germline values: CDR1 MRHNA, CDR2 SNTAGT. For the CDR3, the DNA is TGTGCCAGCAGTGACTCCGCAGGGAGAGGTGAAAAACTGTTTTTT. Its protein is CASSDSAGRGEKLFF.

The gene calls are TRBV4-2 and TRBJ2-7, with unresolved D. The CDR3 length is 14 residues. Trimming removed 3 bases from V and 2 bases from J, with 11 bases in between. Germline-derived CDR1 and CDR2 are LGHNA and YNFKEQ. The CDR3 here is CASSQFTTAYEQYF. The CDR3 region has the DNA TGTGCCAGCAGCCAGTTCACTACAGCCTACGAGCAGTACTTC.

The rearrangement links TRBV6-6 to TRBJ1-2; D is undetermined. The CDR3 has 13 amino acids. Germline-derived CDR1 and CDR2 are MNHNY and SVGAGI (reference sequence). V was trimmed by 5 bases and J by 4 bases, leaving 11 bases between them. CDR3 nucleotides: TGTGCCAGCAGTGTCGATTTTCGCTATGGCTACACCTTC. Amino acid sequence: CASSVDFRYGYTF.

The rearrangement links TRBV5-5 to TRBJ2-7; perhaps TRBD1 as D (5 bases). Trimming shortened V by 0 bases and J by 3 bases, and 10 bases separated the two germline ends. CDR1 SGHKS and CDR2 YYEKEE come from the germline V gene (reference sequence). The CDR3 runs 14 residues. The chain's CDR3 is CASSLEWQGYEQYF. In nucleotides, the CDR3 is TGTGCCAGCAGCTTGGAGTGGCAGGGCTACGAGCAGTACTTC.

The rearrangement links TRBV27 to TRBJ2-7; D perhaps matches TRBD2 (6 bases). The CDR3 extends over 14 amino acids. Germline CDR1 reads MNHEY; CDR2 reads SMNVEV (reference sequence). V was pared by 5 bases and J by 6 bases, with 17 bases between. Here the CDR3 DNA reads TGTGCCAGCAGTCCCTCTAGCGTACCTGTCGAGCAGTACTTC. It encodes CASSPSSVPVEQYF.